Described below is a single T cell receptor beta chain sequence and its context. The sample originates from a study of blood T cell repertoires in COVID-19. Study-wide background: The samples span acute and convalescent COVID-19 from the United States, Italy and Spain. PBMCs, B-cell-depleted T cells, or T cells were the source of the cDNA or gDNA that made up the material.

As processed by the authors: Amplification with reference gene primers provided the estimates of nucleated cell counts. Method: immunoSEQ multiplex PCR; TCRdb's copy keeps in-frame clones and lacks some. V and J calls plus clone size are reproduced from that table; the DNA served to infer D and trimming. The sample consists of about 30,000 clones, roughly 84% of them appearing once. The CDR3 length is 13 residues. V was clipped by 1 base and J by 6 bases, with 9 bases between them. The sequence was collected from a human donor in a cohort sampled during active COVID-19. Sequencing was carried out using peripheral blood. The rearrangement links TRBV12-3 or TRBV12-4 to TRBJ2-5, with TRBD2 as a possible D gene (6 bases). The CDR3 sequence: CASSLGAGKTQYF. CDR3 nucleotide sequence: TGTGCCAGCAGTTTAGGTGCGGGGAAGACCCAGTACTTC.